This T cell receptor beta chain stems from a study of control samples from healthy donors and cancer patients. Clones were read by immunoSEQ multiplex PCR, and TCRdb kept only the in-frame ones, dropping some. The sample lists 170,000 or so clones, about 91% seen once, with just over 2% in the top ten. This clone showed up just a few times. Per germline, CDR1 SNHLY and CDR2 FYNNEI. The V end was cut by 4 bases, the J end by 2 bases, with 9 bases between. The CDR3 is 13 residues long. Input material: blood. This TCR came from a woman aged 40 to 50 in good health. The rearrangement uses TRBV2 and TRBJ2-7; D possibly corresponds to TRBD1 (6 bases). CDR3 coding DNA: TGTGCCAGCAGTGGACAGGTCCCCTACGAGCAGTACTTC. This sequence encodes CASSGQVPYEQYF. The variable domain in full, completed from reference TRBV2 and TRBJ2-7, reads EPEVTQTPSHQVTQMGQEVILRCVPISNHLYFYWYRQILGQKVEFLVSFYNNEISEKSEIFDDQFSVERPDGSNFTLKIRSTKLEDSAMYFCASSGQVPYEQYFGPGTRLTVT.